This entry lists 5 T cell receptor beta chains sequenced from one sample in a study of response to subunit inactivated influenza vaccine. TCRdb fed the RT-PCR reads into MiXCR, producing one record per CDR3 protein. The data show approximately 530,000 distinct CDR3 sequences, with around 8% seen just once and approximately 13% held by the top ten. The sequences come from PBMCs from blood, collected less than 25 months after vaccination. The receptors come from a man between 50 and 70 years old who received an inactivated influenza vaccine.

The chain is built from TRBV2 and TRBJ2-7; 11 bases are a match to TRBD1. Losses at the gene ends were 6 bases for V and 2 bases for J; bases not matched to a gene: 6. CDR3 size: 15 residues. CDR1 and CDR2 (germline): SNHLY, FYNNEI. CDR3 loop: CASSRGQGVPYEQYF. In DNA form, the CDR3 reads TGTGCCAGCAGCCGGGGACAGGGGGTGCCCTACGAGCAGTACTTC.

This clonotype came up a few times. The CDR3 sequence is CSVPGLAGGEQFF. The CDR3 DNA sequence: TGCAGCGTGCCGGGACTAGCAGGGGGTGAGCAGTTCTTC. This chain connects TRBV29-1 to TRBJ2-1; 9 bases agree with TRBD2. Losses at the gene ends were 6 bases for V and 9 bases for J; bases not matched to a gene: 9. This CDR3 region has 13 residues. Per germline, CDR1 SQVTM and CDR2 ANQGSEA.

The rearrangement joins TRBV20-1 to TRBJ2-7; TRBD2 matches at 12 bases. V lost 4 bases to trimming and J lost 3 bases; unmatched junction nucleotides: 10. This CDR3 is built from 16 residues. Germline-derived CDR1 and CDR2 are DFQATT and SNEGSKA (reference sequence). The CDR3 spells CSATTSGGHPFYEQYF. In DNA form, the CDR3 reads TGCAGTGCTACCACTAGCGGGGGGCACCCATTCTACGAGCAGTACTTC.

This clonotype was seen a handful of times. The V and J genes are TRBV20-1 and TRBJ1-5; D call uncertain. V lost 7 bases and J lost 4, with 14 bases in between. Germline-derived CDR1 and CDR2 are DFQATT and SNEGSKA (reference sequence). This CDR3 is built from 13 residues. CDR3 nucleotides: TGCAGTGTAGGGCACTCAGCAAATCAGCCCCAGCATTTT. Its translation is CSVGHSANQPQHF.

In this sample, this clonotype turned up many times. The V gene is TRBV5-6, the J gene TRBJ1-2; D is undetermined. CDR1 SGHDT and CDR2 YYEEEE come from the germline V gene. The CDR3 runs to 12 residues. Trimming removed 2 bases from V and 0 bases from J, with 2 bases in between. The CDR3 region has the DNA TGTGCCAGCAGCTTAACTAACTATGGCTACACCTTC. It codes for CASSLTNYGYTF.